Shown below are 29 T cell receptor beta chains from a single sample sequenced in a study of identical twins. TCRdb reanalysed the 5' RACE reads using MiXCR and keeps one entry per CDR3 protein. The data hold roughly 1.6 million distinct CDR3 sequences, with about 31% observed a single time. Sequenced input: cord blood. The receptor set was obtained from a newborn girl in good health.

This clonotype was seen many times. The V and J genes are TRBV20-1 and TRBJ2-3, with D uncertain. V was trimmed by 1 base and J by 1 base, leaving 9 bases between them. The CDR3 has 14 residues. Germline values: CDR1 DFQATT, CDR2 SNEGSKA (reference sequence). Here the CDR3 DNA reads TGCAGTGCTAGAGTGTCAGGACGCACAGATACGCAGTATTTT. Its protein is CSARVSGRTDTQYF.

A few counts support this clonotype. The genes are TRBV27 and TRBJ2-1; 7 bases line up with TRBD1. The CDR3 runs to 13 residues. Germline V gene lookup returns CDR1 MNHEY and CDR2 SMNVEV (reference sequence). V lost 8 bases to trimming and J lost 5 bases; unmatched junction nucleotides: 6. In DNA form, the CDR3 reads TGTGCCAGCCGAGATACAGGGGACAATGAGCAGTTCTTC. Encoded protein: CASRDTGDNEQFF.

This clonotype has only a few counts. The chain joins TRBV10-3 to TRBJ2-3; 8 bases are shared with TRBD2. Per germline, CDR1 ENHRY and CDR2 SYGVKD. The CDR3 consists of 18 residues. Losses at the gene ends were 4 bases for V and 0 bases for J; bases not matched to a gene: 12. The CDR3 here is CAISGGETSGISTDTQYF. CDR3 bases: TGTGCCATCAGTGGGGGCGAAACTAGCGGTATTAGCACAGATACGCAGTATTTT.

The chain carries TRBV27 and TRBJ1-6; 8 nucleotides align to TRBD1. This CDR3 region has 13 residues. J lost 9 bases, V lost 8 bases, and 6 bases had no gene match. Looked up from germline, CDR1 is MNHEY and CDR2 is SMNVEV (reference sequence). In DNA form, the CDR3 reads TGTGCCAGCTGGGACAGGCGGGTTTCACCCCTCCACTTT. This translates into CASWDRRVSPLHF.

This chain links TRBV9 with TRBJ2-2; TRBD2 is a possible D gene (6 bases). CDR1 and CDR2 from the germline V gene are SGDLS and YYNGEE. This CDR3 spans 15 amino acids. Trimming took off 0 bases at V and 7 bases at J, with 13 bases between the two ends. The CDR3 loop reads CASSVGGTGIGELFF. The CDR3 DNA follows: TGTGCCAGCAGCGTAGGCGGGACTGGGATCGGGGAGCTGTTTTTT.

Comment on this clonotype: One end of the junction does not line up with germline, which may come from a read error. This chain uses TRBV6-1 with TRBJ2-3; tentatively, D is TRBD2 (6 bases). CDR3 length: 13 residues. Germline values: CDR1 MNHNS, CDR2 SASEGT. The CDR3 region is CAGRAGRPEAQYF. The CDR3 bases are TGTGCCGGCAGGGCAGGGAGGCCAGAAGCGCAGTATTTT.

The V gene is TRBV6-6, the J gene TRBJ2-1, with D uncertain. This CDR3 is built from 12 residues. Per the germline V gene, CDR1 is MNHNY and CDR2 is SVGAGI (reference sequence). Trimming cost V 4 bases and J 7 bases, with 8 bases left between them. DNA of the CDR3: TGTGCCAGCAGTTCTTCATGGAATGAGCAGTTCTTC. Encoded protein: CASSSSWNEQFF.

This clonotype was detected ten times or more. In DNA, the CDR3 is TGTGCCAGCAGTTCCACAGGAATCTATGGCTACACCTTC. Its translation: CASSSTGIYGYTF. This chain uses TRBV6-5 with TRBJ1-2; D is possibly TRBD1 (5 bases). Germline V gene data show CDR1 as MNHEY and CDR2 as SVGAGI. The CDR3 is 13 amino acids. V was shortened by 4 bases and J by 4 bases, with 10 bases between the two germline ends.

This clonotype was counted a few times. The CDR3 region has the DNA TGTGCCATCAGTGAGTCGCAGGGGTACAATGAGCAGTACTTC. Translated: CAISESQGYNEQYF. The chain recombines TRBV10-3 with TRBJ2-7, with D perhaps matching TRBD1 (6 bases). The CDR3 covers 14 residues. The V end lost 0 bases, the J end lost 7 bases, and 13 bases lay between the germline ends. Germline V gives CDR1 ENHRY, CDR2 SYGVKD.

This clonotype was counted between two and nine times. This sequence joins TRBV6-1 and TRBJ2-7; the D call may be TRBD1 or TRBD2 (5 bases each). The CDR3 length is 17 residues. Germline CDR1 reads MNHNS; CDR2 reads SASEGT. The V and J ends lost 5 bases and 0 bases respectively, with 20 bases between them. The CDR3 region is CASSTHPGQDPSYEQYF. The CDR3 DNA reads as TGTGCCAGCAGTACACACCCGGGGCAGGACCCCTCCTACGAGCAGTACTTC.

V and J are TRBV6-4 and TRBJ1-1; the D is unclear. The CDR3 consists of 14 residues. V lost 0 bases, J lost 0 bases, and 5 bases lay in between. Germline V gene data show CDR1 as MRHNA and CDR2 as SNTAGT. The CDR3 loop is CASSDSKMNTEAFF. The CDR3 DNA is TGTGCCAGCAGTGACTCGAAGATGAACACTGAAGCTTTCTTT.

This chain joins TRBV6-2 or TRBV6-3 and TRBJ2-7, with 7 bases fitting TRBD2. The CDR3 runs to 14 residues. Trimming removed 9 bases from V and 2 bases from J; junction bases left unmatched: 10. The germline V gene has CDR1 MNHEY and CDR2 SVGEGT. The CDR3 nucleotides are TGTGCCAGTTATCGTCGCGGGGGTCCCTACGAGCAGTACTTC. Amino acid sequence: CASYRRGGPYEQYF.

This clonotype was seen a handful of times. The chain combines TRBV24-1 with TRBJ2-1, with a possible D match to TRBD2 (6 bases). V dropped 7 bases and J dropped 7 bases, with 16 bases sitting between them. The germline CDR1 and CDR2 sequences are KGHDR and SFDVKD. This CDR3 has 14 amino acids. Here the CDR3 reads CATSPGLPLNEQFF. For the CDR3, the DNA is TGTGCCACCAGCCCGGGACTCCCTTTGAATGAGCAGTTCTTC.

The V and J genes are TRBV28 and TRBJ2-7, with 8 bases lining up with TRBD1. The CDR3 is 15 residues long. Trimming removed 6 bases from V and 4 bases from J; junction bases left unmatched: 11. Germline CDR1 MDHEN, CDR2 SYDVKM. Written as DNA, the CDR3 is TGTGCCAGCAGGGCCAGGGGGCGGGTGTTGTACGAGCAGTACTTC. It is translated as CASRARGRVLYEQYF. The full variable domain, completed using reference TRBV28 and TRBJ2-7, is DVKVTQSSRYLVKRTGEKVFLECVQDMDHENMFWYRQDPGLGLRLIYFSYDVKMKEKGDIPEGYSVSREKKERFSLILESASTNQTSMYLCASRARGRVLYEQYFGPGTRLTVT.

The sample holds a few counts of this clonotype. V usage is TRBV6-2 or TRBV6-3 and J usage is TRBJ1-1; D remains ambiguous. V was cut by 7 bases and J by 5 bases, with 17 bases left in between. Germline V gives CDR1 MNHEY, CDR2 SVGEGT. This CDR3 region has 14 residues. This CDR3 reads CASIKTLSGTEAFF. DNA of the CDR3: TGTGCCAGCATCAAGACACTGTCGGGGACTGAAGCTTTCTTT.

Here the CDR3 reads CASSVGGLDVGYEQYF. Here the CDR3 DNA reads TGTGCCAGCAGCGTAGGGGGGCTAGATGTGGGTTACGAGCAGTACTTC. The chain combines TRBV9 with TRBJ2-7; possibly TRBD1 for D (6 bases). This CDR3 has 16 amino acids. Germline assignment: CDR1 SGDLS and CDR2 YYNGEE. V was cut by 0 bases and J by 4 bases, with 17 bases left in between.

This clonotype has only a few counts. At one end, the junction sequence differs from germline, possibly due to a read error. The rearrangement uses TRBV28 and TRBJ2-1, with 8 bases that match TRBD2. CDR1 and CDR2 from the germline V gene are MDHEN and SYDVKM. The CDR3 runs to 13 residues. CDR3 sequence reads: CASSQAGVNERFF. CDR3 DNA: TGTGCCAGCAGCCAAGCGGGAGTCAATGAGCGGTTCTTC.

The J gene is TRBJ2-1, the V gene TRBV2; perhaps TRBD2 as D (5 bases). CDR1 SNHLY and CDR2 FYNNEI come from the germline V gene. Trimming left V 6 bases short and J 2 bases short, with 8 bases between. This CDR3 comprises 13 residues. CDR3 DNA: TGTGCCAGCAGACGGGATGCCTACAATGAGCAGTTCTTC. Its protein product is CASRRDAYNEQFF. Using reference TRBV2 and TRBJ2-1 for the parts outside the CDR3, the full variable domain is EPEVTQTPSHQVTQMGQEVILRCVPISNHLYFYWYRQILGQKVEFLVSFYNNEISEKSEIFDDQFSVERPDGSNFTLKIRSTKLEDSAMYFCASRRDAYNEQFFGPGTRLTVL.

This clonotype was seen a few times. The chain joins TRBV25-1 to TRBJ1-5; no firm D call. CDR3 length: 12 amino acids. Germline V lookup: CDR1 MGHDK, CDR2 SYGVNS. The V gene lost 4 bases and the J gene lost 7 bases, with 8 bases spanning the gap. The CDR3 loop is CASSAGKQPQHF. The CDR3 region has the DNA TGTGCCAGCAGTGCGGGGAAACAGCCCCAGCATTTT.

CDR3 coding DNA: TGTGCCAGCAGTTTATCGGACAGGGCCTACAATGAGCAGTTCTTC. Protein sequence: CASSLSDRAYNEQFF. The chain carries TRBV28 and TRBJ2-1; TRBD1 matches 8 bases. This CDR3 contains 15 residues. Germline CDR1 reads MDHEN; CDR2 reads SYDVKM. V lost 1 base to trimming and J lost 2 bases; unmatched junction nucleotides: 1. Drawing the rest from reference TRBV28 and TRBJ2-1, the complete variable domain is DVKVTQSSRYLVKRTGEKVFLECVQDMDHENMFWYRQDPGLGLRLIYFSYDVKMKEKGDIPEGYSVSREKKERFSLILESASTNQTSMYLCASSLSDRAYNEQFFGPGTRLTVL.

The V gene is TRBV24-1, the J gene TRBJ2-1; maybe TRBD2 (5 bases). The DNA end lines up better with TRBJ2-7; the J call may be wrong. CDR1 and CDR2 (germline): KGHDR, SFDVKD. This CDR3 is built from 13 residues. CDR3 amino acids: CATRLDDYNEQYF. The CDR3 nucleotides are TGTGCCACCAGACTGGACGACTACAATGAGCAGTACTTC.

This chain's CDR3 is CASMKREASYNEQFF. The CDR3 DNA is TGTGCCAGCATGAAGCGGGAGGCCTCCTACAATGAGCAGTTCTTC. This rearrangement joins TRBV6-1 to TRBJ2-1; TRBD2 aligns across 9 bases. The CDR3 runs to 15 residues. V lost 7 bases to trimming and J lost 0 bases; unmatched junction nucleotides: 4. Germline V gene sequence: CDR1 MNHNS, CDR2 SASEGT.

There are a few counts of this clonotype. V gene TRBV6-1 combines with J gene TRBJ2-3, with TRBD2 matching over 10 bases. V was pared by 10 bases and J by 0 bases, with 19 bases of the junction left unmatched. Germline CDR1 MNHNS, CDR2 SASEGT. The CDR3 extends over 19 amino acids. The CDR3 reads CATSTRGTSVRPSTDTQYF. Written as DNA, the CDR3 is TGTGCCACGTCAACCAGAGGGACTAGCGTCAGACCTAGCACAGATACGCAGTATTTT.

The rearrangement uses TRBV20-1 and TRBJ2-1, with 9 bases aligning to TRBD2. The CDR3 loop spans 11 amino acids. The germline gives CDR1 DFQATT, CDR2 SNEGSKA (reference sequence). CDR3 in DNA: TGCAACGCGGGGGGGCGGAATGAGCAGTTCTTC. Translating it yields CNAGGRNEQFF.

The chain links TRBV20-1 to TRBJ2-4; 9 bases are a match to TRBD2. The V and J ends lost 0 bases and 8 bases, in that order; junction bases with no gene match: 8. The CDR3 has 15 amino acids. The germline V gene encodes CDR1 DFQATT and CDR2 SNEGSKA (reference sequence). CDR3 in amino acids: CSARDRTSVSHIQYF. CDR3 coding DNA: TGCAGTGCTAGAGATAGGACTAGCGTGAGTCACATTCAGTACTTC.

A word on this clonotype: A read error may account for a junction end that differs from germline. J is TRBJ1-2 and V is TRBV28; no clear D. CDR1 is MDHEN, CDR2 SYDVKM, per germline. The CDR3 totals 16 residues. The CDR3 coding sequence is TGTACCAGCACGACTTCCGGGTTCTGGGGATACTATGGCTACACCTTC. Residues: CTSTTSGFWGYYGYTF.

This clonotype was seen once. The DNA for the CDR3 is TGCAGTGCTAGAGATCCGGGTCTAGCGGGATCGATCAATGAGCAGTTCTTC. Amino acids: CSARDPGLAGSINEQFF. The rearrangement links TRBV20-1 to TRBJ2-1; 9 bases align to TRBD2. With V trimmed by 0 bases and J by 6 bases, 12 bases remained unmatched. The germline V gene encodes CDR1 DFQATT and CDR2 SNEGSKA (reference sequence). The CDR3 loop spans 17 amino acids.

This sequence joins TRBV6-2 or TRBV6-3 and TRBJ2-1, with D maybe TRBD2 (7 bases). Germline V lookup: CDR1 MNHEY, CDR2 SVGEGT. V was shortened by 5 bases and J by 6 bases, with 17 bases between the two germline ends. This CDR3 spans 15 amino acids. The CDR3 spells CASSPMGGGRNEQFF. Here the CDR3 DNA reads TGTGCCAGCAGTCCCATGGGCGGGGGCCGCAATGAGCAGTTCTTC.

A few counts support this clonotype. This chain connects TRBV20-1 to TRBJ2-7, with 13 bases identical to TRBD2. Trimming at V came to 2 bases and at J to 7 bases, leaving 5 bases not matched to a gene. This CDR3 is built from 14 residues. CDR1 is DFQATT, CDR2 SNEGSKA, per germline (reference sequence). The CDR3 bases are TGCAGTGCTAGACCGGGACTAGCGGGGTTGGAGCAGTACTTC. It yields the protein CSARPGLAGLEQYF.